The 17 T cell receptor beta chains below all came from one sample that was sequenced in a study of beta chain features in type 1 diabetes. The whole isolated RNA underwent reverse transcription, so sequencing captured expressed TCRB transcripts. The method was immunoSEQ multiplex PCR; TCRdb's version includes in-frame clones alone and lacks a portion of them. The sample has 200,000 to 250,000 clones, 55% to 70% seen once; the top ten hold roughly 0.048%. Material for sequencing was naive CD4+ T cells from blood. These receptors all come from a man under 40 in good health.

V usage is TRBV2 and J usage is TRBJ1-4; no clear D gene. Trimming cost V 1 base and J 4 bases, with 7 bases left between them. The CDR3 has 14 amino acids. In germline, CDR1 is SNHLY, CDR2 FYNNEI. CDR3 sequence reads: CASSEEGFNEKLFF. The CDR3, as DNA: TGTGCCAGCAGTGAAGAAGGGTTTAATGAAAAACTGTTTTTT. The complete variable domain, with remaining parts taken from reference TRBV2 and TRBJ1-4, reads EPEVTQTPSHQVTQMGQEVILRCVPISNHLYFYWYRQILGQKVEFLVSFYNNEISEKSEIFDDQFSVERPDGSNFTLKIRSTKLEDSAMYFCASSEEGFNEKLFFGSGTQLSVL.

The chain links TRBV29-1 to TRBJ2-7; the match to TRBD2 covers 12 bases. V trimming: 5 bases; J trimming: 2 bases; junction bases outside the gene matches: 10. CDR1 is SQVTM, CDR2 ANQGSEA, per germline. The CDR3 sequence is 16 residues long. For the CDR3, the DNA is TGCAGCGTTCCGGGACTAGCGGGTGTTACCCCCTACGAGCAGTACTTC. Amino acids: CSVPGLAGVTPYEQYF.

V gene TRBV7-2 combines with J gene TRBJ1-1; 7 bases align to TRBD1. This CDR3 spans 13 amino acids. Germline V gene data show CDR1 as SGHTA and CDR2 as FQGNSA. With V trimmed by 6 bases and J by 5 bases, 6 bases remained unmatched. The CDR3 sequence is CASRRGLWTEAFF. The CDR3 nucleotides are TGTGCCAGCAGAAGGGGGCTGTGGACTGAAGCTTTCTTT.

This clone was seen a handful of times. This chain links TRBV29-1 with TRBJ2-7; D is unresolved. Germline V lookup: CDR1 SQVTM, CDR2 ANQGSEA. The CDR3 consists of 12 residues. Deletions cut 7 bases from V and 1 base from J, with 11 bases between. The CDR3, as DNA: TGCAGCGCCGCCGCAGTGTCCTACGAGCAGTACTTC. Protein product: CSAAAVSYEQYF.

The chain employs TRBV18 and TRBJ2-3; D gene uncertain. The CDR3 extends over 13 amino acids. V shed 0 bases and J shed 6 bases, with 7 bases lying between them. CDR1 and CDR2 from the germline V gene are KGHSH and LQKENI. Here the CDR3 reads CASSPPAGDTQYF. CDR3 coding DNA: TGTGCCAGCTCACCACCGGCTGGGGATACGCAGTATTTT.

V is TRBV7-2 and J is TRBJ2-1; 7 nucleotides line up with TRBD1. The CDR3 has 13 amino acids. Trimming at V came to 5 bases and at J to 6 bases, leaving 4 bases not matched to a gene. The germline V gene has CDR1 SGHTA and CDR2 FQGNSA. CDR3 loop: CASSNRQGNEQFF. The CDR3 region has the DNA TGTGCCAGCAGCAACCGACAGGGCAATGAGCAGTTCTTC.

The CDR3 nucleotides are TGTGCCAGCAGCAACGGACAGCGATCATCCTACGAGCAGTACTTC. This gives the protein CASSNGQRSSYEQYF. This rearrangement joins TRBV11-2 to TRBJ2-7; D may be TRBD1 (6 bases). Germline V gene data show CDR1 as SGHAT and CDR2 as FQNNGV. Trimming cost V 5 bases and J 1 base, with 15 bases left between them. This CDR3 comprises 15 residues.

The rearrangement uses TRBV15 and TRBJ1-1; no definite D call. CDR1 and CDR2 (germline): LNHNV, YYDKDF (reference sequence). This CDR3 comprises 13 residues. V lost 2 bases and J lost 4, with 8 bases in between. CDR3 sequence (DNA): TGTGCCACCAGCAGATCGTTTGCCACTGAAGCTTTCTTT. Its translation: CATSRSFATEAFF.

This clone was seen only a few times. This rearrangement joins TRBV20-1 to TRBJ2-5; D is undetermined. This CDR3 is built from 11 residues. CDR1 is DFQATT and CDR2 is SNEGSKA in the germline V gene (reference sequence). V lost 4 bases and J lost 4, with 7 bases in between. The CDR3 DNA reads TGCAGTGCTAAGGACGGAGAGACCCAGTACTTC. Translating gives CSAKDGETQYF.

This clone occurred a few times. This chain links TRBV29-1 with TRBJ1-2, with 8 bases lining up with TRBD1. This CDR3 spans 11 amino acids. CDR1 is SQVTM and CDR2 is ANQGSEA in the germline V gene. V was clipped by 7 bases and J by 7 bases; unmatched bases: 5. The CDR3 DNA reads TGCAGCGCCGGACAGGGCGGTGGCTACACCTTC. Its translation: CSAGQGGGYTF.

The gene calls are TRBV13 and TRBJ2-7, with D unresolved. The length of the CDR3 is 14 residues. From germline, CDR1 is PRHDT and CDR2 FYEKMQ (reference sequence). Trimming took off 3 bases at V and 0 bases at J, with 9 bases between the two ends. The CDR3 region is CASSFSKSSYEQYF. CDR3 nucleotide sequence: TGTGCCAGCAGCTTCTCAAAAAGCTCCTACGAGCAGTACTTC.

The chain carries TRBV30 and TRBJ1-6; D is possibly TRBD1 (5 bases). The V gene's germline CDR1 is GTSNPN and CDR2 SVGIG (reference sequence). Between the trimmed V and J ends, which lost 0 bases and 1 base, there was a span of 13 bases. The CDR3 extends over 17 amino acids. The DNA for the CDR3 is TGTGCCTGGAGTGTTGGCCGAGGGGCGTCCTATAATTCACCCCTCCACTTT. It specifies CAWSVGRGASYNSPLHF.

This chain connects TRBV11-2 to TRBJ2-1; 10 bases map to TRBD2. The germline gives CDR1 SGHAT, CDR2 FQNNGV. The V gene end was trimmed by 5 bases and the J gene end by 3 bases; junction bases not matched to a gene: 7. This CDR3 region has 16 residues. In nucleotides, the CDR3 is TGTGCCAGCAGCCCCGGGACTAGCGTTATCTACAATGAGCAGTTCTTC. This encodes CASSPGTSVIYNEQFF.

This chain connects TRBV30 to TRBJ1-1; no reliable D call. The germline gives CDR1 GTSNPN, CDR2 SVGIG (reference sequence). Trimming shortened V by 2 bases and J by 4 bases, and 14 bases separated the two germline ends. CDR3 size: 14 residues. This CDR3 reads CAWSFRLERTEAFF. Written as DNA, the CDR3 is TGTGCCTGGAGTTTCCGGCTTGAACGCACTGAAGCTTTCTTT.

This clone was recorded once. The CDR3 DNA follows: TGCGCCAGCAGCCAAGATGGGGCAGAGATCTACGAGCAGTACTTC. It codes for CASSQDGAEIYEQYF. This chain uses TRBV4-1 with TRBJ2-7; tentatively, D is TRBD1 (5 bases). Trimming pared 0 bases from V and 3 bases from J, leaving 12 bases between. CDR3 length: 15 amino acids. The germline V gene has CDR1 MGHRA and CDR2 YSYEKL.

The genes are TRBV7-2 and TRBJ1-6; weak D call: TRBD1 (5 bases). CDR1 is SGHTA and CDR2 is FQGNSA in the germline V gene. Trimming cost V 2 bases and J 6 bases, with 11 bases left between them. The CDR3 spans 15 residues. The CDR3 loop is CASSLRAGPNSPLHF. The CDR3 DNA reads as TGTGCCAGCAGCTTACGGGCAGGGCCTAATTCACCCCTCCACTTT.

DNA of the CDR3: TGTGCCTGGAGCATCCCGGGGGGCCAAGAGACCCAGTACTTC. As protein: CAWSIPGGQETQYF. The gene calls are TRBV30 and TRBJ2-5; 7 bases are shared with TRBD2. Germline-derived CDR1 and CDR2 are GTSNPN and SVGIG (reference sequence). The CDR3 contains 14 residues. V shed 3 bases, J shed 1 base, and the junction held 5 bases outside the gene matches. Based on the CDR3 plus reference TRBV30 and TRBJ2-5, the full variable domain is SQTIHQWPATLVQPVGSPLSLECTVEGTSNPNLYWYRQAAGRGLQLLFYSVGIGQISSEVPQNLSASRPQDRQFILSSKKLLLSDSGFYLCAWSIPGGQETQYFGPGTRLLVL.